By frequency in the sample, the clone carrying this T cell receptor beta chain is medium-sized. The antigen is not known. This record belongs to a study of neurological immune-mediated disorders. Whole-study findings and limits: Private repertoires in all groups were suggested by the finding that expanded clones across subjects shared no CDR3 amino acid sequences.

It was by 5'RACE with 10-nucleotide random UMIs that the cDNA was made. Per sequencing run, 15-18 subjects together gave over 180 million TCR-beta sequences. TCRdb reanalysed the 5' RACE reads using MiXCR and keeps one entry per CDR3 protein. There are about 95,000 distinct CDR3 sequences in the sample; approximately 3.3% occur only once, and around 5.5% lies in the top ten. A total of 2 million PBMCs stored at -80 degrees C provided the unsorted libraries. This receptor was identified in a woman in her late teens or twenties with multiple sclerosis. Sequencing input: PBMCs.

CDR3 bases: TGTGCCAGCAGCCTCCGGGACAGGGCCCCGAACACCGGGGAGCTGTTTTTT. Amino acids: CASSLRDRAPNTGELFF. The J gene is TRBJ2-2, the V gene TRBV7-9; 9 bases agree with TRBD1. The CDR3 is 17 amino acids. Germline V gene data show CDR1 as SEHNR and CDR2 as FQNEAQ (reference sequence). After removal of 5 bases from V and 0 bases from J, the junction contained 7 bases not matched to a gene.